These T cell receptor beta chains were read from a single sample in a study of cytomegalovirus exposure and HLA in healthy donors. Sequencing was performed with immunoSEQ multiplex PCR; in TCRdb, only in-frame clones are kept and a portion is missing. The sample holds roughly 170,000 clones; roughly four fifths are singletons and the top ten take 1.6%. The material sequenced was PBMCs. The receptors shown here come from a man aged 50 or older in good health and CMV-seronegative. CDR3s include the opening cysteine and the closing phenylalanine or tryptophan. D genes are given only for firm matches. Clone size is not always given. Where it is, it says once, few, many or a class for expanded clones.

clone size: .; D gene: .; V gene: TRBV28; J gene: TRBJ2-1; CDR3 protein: CASRSSTYYRTYNEQFF; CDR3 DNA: TGTGCCAGCAGGTCGTCAACTTATTACCGAACCTACAATGAGCAGTTCTTC
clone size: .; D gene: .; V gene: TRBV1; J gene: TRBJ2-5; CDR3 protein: CTSSPKPGTRVFSRETQYF; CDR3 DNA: TGCACCAGCAGCCCCAAACCCGGGACTAGAGTCTTTTCGAGGGAGACCCAGTACTTC
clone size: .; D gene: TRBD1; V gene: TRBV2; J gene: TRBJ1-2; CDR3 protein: CASRSGQGRWGYTF; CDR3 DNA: TGTGCCAGTCGATCGGGACAGGGCCGCTGGGGCTACACCTTC
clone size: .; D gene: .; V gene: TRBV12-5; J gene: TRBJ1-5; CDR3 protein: CASGPNSPDGKQPQHF; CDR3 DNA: TGTGCTAGTGGTCCCAACTCCCCCGACGGGAAGCAGCCCCAGCATTTT
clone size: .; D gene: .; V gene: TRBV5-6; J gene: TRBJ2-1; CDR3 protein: CASSLGQSSYNEQFF; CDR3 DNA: TGTGCCAGCAGCTTGGGACAGTCCTCCTACAATGAGCAGTTCTTC
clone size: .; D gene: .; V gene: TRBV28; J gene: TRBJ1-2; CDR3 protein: CASSPHTGSGYGYTF; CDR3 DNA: TGTGCCAGCAGTCCCCACACAGGGTCGGGCTATGGCTACACCTTC
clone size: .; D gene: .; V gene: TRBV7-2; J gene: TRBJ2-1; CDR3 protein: CASSFIFAYNEQFF; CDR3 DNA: TGTGCCAGCAGCTTTATCTTCGCCTACAATGAGCAGTTCTTC
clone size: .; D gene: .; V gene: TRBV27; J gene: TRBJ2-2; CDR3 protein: CASTRSNTGELFF; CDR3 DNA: TGTGCCAGCACTCGGTCGAACACCGGGGAGCTGTTTTTT
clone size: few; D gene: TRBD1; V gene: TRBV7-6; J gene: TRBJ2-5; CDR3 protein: CASSSQGAMGYQETQYF; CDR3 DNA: TGTGCCAGCAGCTCCCAGGGGGCTATGGGGTACCAAGAGACCCAGTACTTC
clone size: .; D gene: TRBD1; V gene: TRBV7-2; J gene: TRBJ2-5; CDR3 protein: CASSYDRGETQYF; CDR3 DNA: TGTGCCAGCAGCTACGACAGGGGAGAGACCCAGTACTTC
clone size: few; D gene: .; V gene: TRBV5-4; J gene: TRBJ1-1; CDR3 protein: CASSRALNTEAFF; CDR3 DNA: TGTGCCAGCTCCAGGGCCTTGAACACTGAAGCTTTCTTT
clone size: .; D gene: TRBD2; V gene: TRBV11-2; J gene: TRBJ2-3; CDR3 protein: CASSLGLAGIPDTQYF; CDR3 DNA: TGTGCCAGCAGCTTAGGGTTAGCGGGGATCCCAGATACGCAGTATTTT
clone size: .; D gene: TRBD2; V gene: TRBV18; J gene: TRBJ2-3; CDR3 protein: CASSNLAGARADTQYF; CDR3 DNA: TGTGCCAGCTCAAACCTAGCGGGAGCTCGCGCAGATACGCAGTATTTT
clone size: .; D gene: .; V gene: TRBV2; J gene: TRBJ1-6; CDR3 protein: CASTSDISYNSPLHF; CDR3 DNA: TGTGCCAGCACCTCTGACATCTCCTATAATTCACCCCTCCACTTT
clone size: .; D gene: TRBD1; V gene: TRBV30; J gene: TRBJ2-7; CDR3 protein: CACQDRVRGEQYF; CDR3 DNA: TGTGCCTGCCAAGACAGGGTTCGGGGCGAGCAGTACTTC
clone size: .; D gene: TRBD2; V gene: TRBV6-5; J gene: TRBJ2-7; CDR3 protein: CASSYSFAGGYEQYF; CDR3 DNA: TGTGCCAGCAGTTACTCCTTTGCGGGAGGCTACGAGCAGTACTTC
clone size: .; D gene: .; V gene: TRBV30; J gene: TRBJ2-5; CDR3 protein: CAWSSTTYEETQYF; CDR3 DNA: TGTGCCTGGAGTTCGACAACCTACGAAGAGACCCAGTACTTC
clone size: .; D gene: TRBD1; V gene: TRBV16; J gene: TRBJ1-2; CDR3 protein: CASSQNQGGGGGYTF; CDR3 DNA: TGTGCCAGCAGCCAAAACCAGGGGGGTGGAGGAGGCTACACCTTC
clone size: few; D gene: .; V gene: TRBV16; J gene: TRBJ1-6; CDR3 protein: CASSFGTTSPLHF; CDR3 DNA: TGTGCCAGCAGCTTTGGGACAACCTCACCCCTCCACTTT
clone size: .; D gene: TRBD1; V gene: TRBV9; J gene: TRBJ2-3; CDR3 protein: CASSVGQGSFTDTQYF; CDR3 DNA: TGTGCCAGCAGCGTAGGACAGGGTTCCTTCACAGATACGCAGTATTTT
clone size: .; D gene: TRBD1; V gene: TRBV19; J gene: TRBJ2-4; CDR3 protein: CASSPHPTGRGDIQYF; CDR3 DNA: TGTGCCAGTAGTCCTCACCCGACAGGGAGAGGGGACATTCAGTACTTC
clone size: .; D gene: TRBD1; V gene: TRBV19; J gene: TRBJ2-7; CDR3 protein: CASSKGQGSYEQYF; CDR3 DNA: TGTGCCAGTAGTAAGGGACAGGGCTCCTACGAGCAGTACTTC
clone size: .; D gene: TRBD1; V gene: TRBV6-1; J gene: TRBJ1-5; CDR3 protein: CASSGRQGRVSNQPQHF; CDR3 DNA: TGTGCCAGCAGTGGTCGACAGGGACGAGTTAGCAATCAGCCCCAGCATTTT
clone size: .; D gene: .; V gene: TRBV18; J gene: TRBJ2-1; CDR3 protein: CASSPDVRAVWYNEQFF; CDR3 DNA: TGTGCCAGCTCACCAGACGTCAGGGCGGTTTGGTACAATGAGCAGTTCTTC
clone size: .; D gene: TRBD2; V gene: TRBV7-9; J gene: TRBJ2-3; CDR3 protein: CASSLSGSGSGDTQYF; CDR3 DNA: TGTGCCAGCAGCTTAAGTGGTAGCGGGAGTGGAGATACGCAGTATTTT
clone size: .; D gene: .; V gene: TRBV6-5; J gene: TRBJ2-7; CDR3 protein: CASSSDVPGKGEQYF; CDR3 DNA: TGTGCCAGCAGCTCCGATGTTCCAGGGAAGGGCGAGCAGTACTTC
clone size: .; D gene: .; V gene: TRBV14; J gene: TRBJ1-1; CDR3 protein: CASSQELFNTEAFF; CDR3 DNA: TGTGCCAGCAGCCAAGAACTTTTTAACACTGAAGCTTTCTTT
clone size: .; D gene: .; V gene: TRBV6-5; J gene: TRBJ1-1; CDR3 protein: CASSYRQNTEAFF; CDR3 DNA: TGTGCCAGCAGTTACAGACAGAACACTGAAGCTTTCTTT
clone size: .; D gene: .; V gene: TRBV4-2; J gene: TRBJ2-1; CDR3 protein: CASSHAETSPNEQFF; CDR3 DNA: TGTGCCAGCAGCCACGCGGAAACTAGCCCCAATGAGCAGTTCTTC
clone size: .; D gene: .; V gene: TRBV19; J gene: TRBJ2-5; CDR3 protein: CASSLNRGTQETQYF; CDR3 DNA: TGTGCCAGTAGTCTAAACCGGGGGACCCAAGAGACCCAGTACTTC
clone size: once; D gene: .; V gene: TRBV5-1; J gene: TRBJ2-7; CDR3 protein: CASSLARPESYEQYF; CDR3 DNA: TGCGCCAGCAGCTTGGCCCGGCCGGAGTCCTACGAGCAGTACTTC
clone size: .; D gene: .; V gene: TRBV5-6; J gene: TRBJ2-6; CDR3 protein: CASSLDLLSGANVLTF; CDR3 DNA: TGTGCCAGCAGCTTGGATCTCCTTTCTGGGGCCAACGTCCTGACTTTC
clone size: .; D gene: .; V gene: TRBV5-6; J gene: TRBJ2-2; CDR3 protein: CASSPTSVLAGELFF; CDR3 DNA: TGTGCCAGCAGCCCGACTAGTGTTTTGGCCGGGGAGCTGTTTTTT
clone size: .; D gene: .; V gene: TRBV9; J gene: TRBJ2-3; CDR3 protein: CASSVVGRVADTQYF; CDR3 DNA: TGTGCCAGCAGCGTAGTAGGCAGGGTCGCAGATACGCAGTATTTT
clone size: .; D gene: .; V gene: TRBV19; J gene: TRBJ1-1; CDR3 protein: CASNTLQYTEAFF; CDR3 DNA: TGTGCCAGTAATACCTTACAGTACACTGAAGCTTTCTTT
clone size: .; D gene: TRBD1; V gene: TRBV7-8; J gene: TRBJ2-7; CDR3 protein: CASSFAGQGDGEQYF; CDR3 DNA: TGTGCCAGCAGCTTCGCGGGACAGGGGGATGGCGAGCAGTACTTC
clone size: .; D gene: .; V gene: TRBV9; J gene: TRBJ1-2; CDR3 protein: CASSLPGYYGYTF; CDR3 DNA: TGTGCCAGCAGCTTACCGGGGTACTATGGCTACACCTTC
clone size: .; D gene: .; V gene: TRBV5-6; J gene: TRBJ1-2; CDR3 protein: CAGSLRGQIQTNYGYTF; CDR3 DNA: TGTGCCGGCAGCTTGAGAGGACAGATACAGACTAACTATGGCTACACCTTC
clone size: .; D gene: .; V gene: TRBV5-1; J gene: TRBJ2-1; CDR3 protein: CASSFPSNEQFF; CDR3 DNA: TGCGCCAGCAGTTTTCCTAGCAATGAGCAGTTCTTC
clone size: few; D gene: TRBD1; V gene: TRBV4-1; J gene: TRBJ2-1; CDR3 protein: CASSPDRGYYNEQFF; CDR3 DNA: TGCGCCAGCAGCCCGGACAGGGGCTATTACAATGAGCAGTTCTTC
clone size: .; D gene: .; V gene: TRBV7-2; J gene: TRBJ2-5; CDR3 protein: CASSLGRGVPETQYF; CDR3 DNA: TGTGCCAGCAGCTTAGGTCGGGGTGTTCCGGAGACCCAGTACTTC
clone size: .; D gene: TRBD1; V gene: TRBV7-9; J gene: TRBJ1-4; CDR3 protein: CASSNRDSNEKLFF; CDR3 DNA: TGTGCCAGCAGTAACCGGGACAGTAATGAAAAACTGTTTTTT
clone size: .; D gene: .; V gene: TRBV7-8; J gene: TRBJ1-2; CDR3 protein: CASSLDNTNYGYTF; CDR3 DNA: TGTGCCAGCAGTTTAGACAATACTAACTATGGCTACACCTTC
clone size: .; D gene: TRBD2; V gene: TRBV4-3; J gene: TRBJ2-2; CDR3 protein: CASSLAGPQTGELFF; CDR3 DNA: TGCGCCAGCAGCCTAGCGGGGCCGCAAACCGGGGAGCTGTTTTTT
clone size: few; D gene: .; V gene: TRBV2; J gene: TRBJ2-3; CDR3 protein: CASMQGRVSDTQYF; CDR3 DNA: TGTGCCAGCATGCAGGGCAGGGTCTCAGATACGCAGTATTTT